Each of the 3 T cell receptor beta chains below was sequenced from the same sample in a study of blood T cells in healthy people across ages. It was with a sample-barcoded 5' primer and a J-beta primer mix that a second PCR of roughly 7 to 12 cycles was run. Using its own MiXCR run on the 5' RACE reads, TCRdb lists one record per CDR3 protein. The table records hundreds of thousands of distinct CDR3 sequences, 20% to 25% of them present only once. Sequencing was carried out using blood. These receptor sequences come from a man aged 65 to 85 in good health.

The gene calls are TRBV7-6 and TRBJ2-7; 11 nucleotides line up with TRBD2. The ends lost 3 bases at V and 5 bases at J; junction bases unmatched: 3. CDR1 and CDR2 (germline): SGHVS, FNYEAQ. The CDR3 consists of 14 residues. CDR3 bases: TGTGCCAGCAGCTTTAGCGGGAGGGATCACGAGCAGTACTTC. Translated, it gives CASSFSGRDHEQYF.

This clonotype was seen a few times. This chain joins TRBV4-3 and TRBJ2-1, with D possibly being TRBD2 (6 bases). The CDR3 length is 13 residues. Trimming cost V 6 bases and J 9 bases, with 15 bases left between them. CDR1 LGHNA and CDR2 YSLEER come from the germline V gene. The DNA for the CDR3 is TGCGCCAGCAGTCGACTAGTGGAGAGTGAGCAGTTCTTC. Amino acid sequence: CASSRLVESEQFF.

This clonotype has more than one count but fewer than ten. V is TRBV5-1 and J is TRBJ2-1, with TRBD1 matching over 8 bases. Germline V gene sequence: CDR1 SGHRS, CDR2 YFSETQ. V shed 1 base and J 8 bases; nucleotides not matched to a gene: 8. This CDR3 has 15 residues. The CDR3 bases are TGCGCCAGCAGCTTGTCTGGACAGGGTCTCTATGAGCAGTTCTTC. Encoded protein: CASSLSGQGLYEQFF.